This TCR beta chain was retrieved from a study of cytomegalovirus exposure and HLA in healthy donors. PCR amplification relied on 60 Vbeta primers (plus 13 Jbeta primers). Sequenced by immunoSEQ multiplex PCR; TCRdb stores in-frame clones only, minus some. The table has 65,000 to 95,000 clones, roughly 85% seen once; the top ten hold over 2%. The TCR sequence derives from a man aged 30-40 years in good health and CMV-seronegative. What was sequenced was PBMCs.

The CDR3 is CASRSSGSLGPNFRELFF. The CDR3 DNA follows: TGTGCCAGTAGGAGTAGCGGGAGCCTAGGTCCTAACTTTCGGGAGCTGTTTTTT. V gene TRBV19 combines with J gene TRBJ2-2, with 9 bases that match TRBD2. Germline loops: CDR1 LNHDA, CDR2 SQIVND (reference sequence). The V and J ends lost 6 bases and 9 bases, in that order; junction bases with no gene match: 20. The CDR3 is 18 residues long.